This T cell receptor beta chain stems from a study of blood T cell repertoires in COVID-19. Study as a whole: Material from acute and convalescent COVID-19 was sourced from the United States, Italy and Spain. The cDNA or gDNA used as material had been derived from T cells, B-cell-depleted T cells, or PBMCs.

The length of the CDR3 is 19 residues. The V gene's germline CDR1 is SGHRS and CDR2 YFSETQ. V shed 0 bases and J shed 2 bases, with 24 bases lying between them. Authors' data handling: Estimates of nucleated cell counts were drawn from the amplification of reference gene primers. Assay used: immunoSEQ multiplex PCR; TCRdb lists only in-frame clones, some missing. V and J calls plus clone size are reproduced from that table; the DNA served to infer D and trimming. This sample yields roughly 100,000 clones, of which approximately 80% are seen a single time; around 5% belongs to the top ten. Seattle participants joined during active infection and were tracked over time.

This receptor was taken from a man older than 75 with COVID-19, enrolled during active disease. The rearrangement links TRBV5-1 to TRBJ2-7; D might be TRBD2 (6 bases). The sequenced sample was peripheral blood. The CDR3 region has the DNA TGCGCCAGCAGCTTGGCGTCGGCGATGAGCGGGTACACCCCCTACGAGCAGTACTTC. It encodes CASSLASAMSGYTPYEQYF.